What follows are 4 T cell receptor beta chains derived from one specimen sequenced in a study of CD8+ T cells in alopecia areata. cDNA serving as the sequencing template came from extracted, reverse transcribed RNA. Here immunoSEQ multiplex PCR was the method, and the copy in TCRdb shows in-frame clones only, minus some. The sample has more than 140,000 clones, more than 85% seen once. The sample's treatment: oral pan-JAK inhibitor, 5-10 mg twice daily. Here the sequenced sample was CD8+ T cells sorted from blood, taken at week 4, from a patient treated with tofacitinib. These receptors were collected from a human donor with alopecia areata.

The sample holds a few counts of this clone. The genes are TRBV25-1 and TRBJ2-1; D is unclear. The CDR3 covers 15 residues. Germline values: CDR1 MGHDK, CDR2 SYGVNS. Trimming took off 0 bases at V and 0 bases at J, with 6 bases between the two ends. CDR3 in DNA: TGTGCCAGCAGTGAATATGGTAGCTCCTACAATGAGCAGTTCTTC. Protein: CASSEYGSSYNEQFF.

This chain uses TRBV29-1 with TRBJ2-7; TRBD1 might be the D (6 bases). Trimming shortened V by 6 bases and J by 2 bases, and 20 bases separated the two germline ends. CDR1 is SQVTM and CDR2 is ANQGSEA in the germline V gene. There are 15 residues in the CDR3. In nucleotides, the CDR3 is TGCAGCGTGGAGACACAGGGTCTTTCGGCCTACGAGCAGTACTTC. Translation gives CSVETQGLSAYEQYF.

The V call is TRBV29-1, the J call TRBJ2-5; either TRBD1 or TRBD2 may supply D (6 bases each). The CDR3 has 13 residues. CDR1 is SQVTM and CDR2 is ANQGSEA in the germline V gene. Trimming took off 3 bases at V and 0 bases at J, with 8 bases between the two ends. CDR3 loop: CSVEGGDQETQYF. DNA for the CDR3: TGCAGCGTTGAGGGGGGCGACCAAGAGACCCAGTACTTC.

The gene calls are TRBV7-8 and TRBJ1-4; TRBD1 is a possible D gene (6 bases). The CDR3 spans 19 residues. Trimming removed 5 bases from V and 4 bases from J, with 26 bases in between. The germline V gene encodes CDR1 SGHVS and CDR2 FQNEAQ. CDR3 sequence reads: CASSRRFLGVQGLNEKLFF. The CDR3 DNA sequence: TGTGCCAGCAGCCGAAGGTTTCTTGGGGTACAGGGTCTTAATGAAAAACTGTTTTTT.